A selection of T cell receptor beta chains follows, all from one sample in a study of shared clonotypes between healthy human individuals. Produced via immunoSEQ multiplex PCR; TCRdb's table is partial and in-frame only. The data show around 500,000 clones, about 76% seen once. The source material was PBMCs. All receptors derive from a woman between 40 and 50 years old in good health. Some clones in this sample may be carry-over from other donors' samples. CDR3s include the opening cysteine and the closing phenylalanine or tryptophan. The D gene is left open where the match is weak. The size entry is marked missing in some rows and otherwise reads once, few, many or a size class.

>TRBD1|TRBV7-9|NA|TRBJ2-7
CASSDRRDRNYEQYF
TGTGCCAGCAGCGACCGACGGGACAGGAACTACGAGCAGTACTTC
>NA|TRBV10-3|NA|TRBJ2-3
CAISTGKPGTDTQYF
TGTGCCATCAGTACAGGGAAACCTGGCACAGATACGCAGTATTTT
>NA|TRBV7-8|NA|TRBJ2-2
CASRLDSANTGELFF
TGTGCCAGCAGACTCGACAGCGCGAACACCGGGGAGCTGTTTTTT
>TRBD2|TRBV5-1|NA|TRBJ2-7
CASGTSGVYEQYF
TGCGCCAGTGGGACTAGCGGGGTCTACGAGCAGTACTTC
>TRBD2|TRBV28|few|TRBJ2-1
CASVGTSGRGYNEQFF
TGTGCCAGCGTCGGGACTAGCGGGAGAGGCTACAATGAGCAGTTCTTC
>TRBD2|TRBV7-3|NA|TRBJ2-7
CASSALAGAQNEQYF
TGTGCCAGCAGCGCGTTAGCGGGAGCTCAGAACGAGCAGTACTTC
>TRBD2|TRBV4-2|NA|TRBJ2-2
CASSQDRTSGSAGELFF
TGTGCCAGCAGCCAAGATCGGACTAGCGGGAGCGCCGGGGAGCTGTTTTTT
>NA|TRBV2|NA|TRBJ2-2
CASNKLANAGELFF
TGTGCCAGCAATAAACTAGCCAACGCCGGGGAGCTGTTTTTT
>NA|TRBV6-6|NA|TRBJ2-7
CASSPRQHAGNYEQYF
TGTGCCAGCAGCCCACGTCAGCACGCGGGGAACTACGAGCAGTACTTC
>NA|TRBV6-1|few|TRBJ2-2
CASSEPGGGGELFF
TGTGCCAGCAGTGAGCCTGGAGGTGGCGGGGAGCTGTTTTTT
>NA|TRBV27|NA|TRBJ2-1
CASRAGTSQYNEQFF
TGTGCCAGCAGGGCCGGGACAAGCCAATACAATGAGCAGTTCTTC
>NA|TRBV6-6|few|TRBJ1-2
CANWRSGDRDGYTF
TGTGCCAACTGGAGGTCTGGGGACCGGGATGGCTACACCTTC
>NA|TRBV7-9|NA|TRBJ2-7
CASSPRTAAYEQYF
TGTGCCAGCAGCCCTCGGACAGCTGCCTACGAGCAGTACTTC
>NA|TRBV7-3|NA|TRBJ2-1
CASGSRGESEFF
TGTGCCAGCGGCTCTCGAGGGGAAAGTGAGTTCTTC
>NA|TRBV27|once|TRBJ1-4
CASSLGGGRLFF
TGTGCCAGCAGTTTAGGTGGAGGGAGGCTGTTTTTT
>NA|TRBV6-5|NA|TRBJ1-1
CASSYSQRAGATEAFF
TGTGCCAGCAGTTACTCCCAACGCGCAGGGGCCACTGAAGCTTTCTTT
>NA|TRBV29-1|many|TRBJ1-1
CSVVVRTSEAFF
TGCAGCGTCGTGGTGCGGACGTCTGAAGCTTTCTTT
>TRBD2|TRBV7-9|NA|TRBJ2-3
CASSFGLAGETDTQYF
TGTGCCAGCAGCTTCGGACTAGCGGGAGAGACAGATACGCAGTATTTT
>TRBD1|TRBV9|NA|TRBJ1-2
CASSARPGTGYGYTF
TGTGCCAGCAGCGCTCGACCAGGGACAGGCTATGGCTACACCTTC
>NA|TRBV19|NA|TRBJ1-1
CASSLNRNTEAFF
TGTGCCAGTAGCCTGAACAGGAACACTGAAGCTTTCTTT
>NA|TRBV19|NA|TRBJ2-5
CASSMGGETQYF
TGTGCCAGTAGTATGGGGGGAGAGACCCAGTACTTC
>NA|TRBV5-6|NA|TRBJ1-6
CASSFGTGYNSPLHF
TGTGCCAGCAGCTTCGGGACGGGGTATAATTCACCCCTCCACTTT
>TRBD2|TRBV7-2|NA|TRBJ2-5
CASSSKVNPGTSGPLYF
TGTGCCAGCAGCTCCAAAGTTAACCCGGGGACTAGCGGGCCCCTGTACTTC
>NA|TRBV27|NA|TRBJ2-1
CASSFPGLYNEQFF
TGTGCCAGCAGTTTTCCCGGACTATACAATGAGCAGTTCTTC
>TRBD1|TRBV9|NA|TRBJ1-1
CASSVAGDSFHTEAFF
TGTGCCAGCAGCGTAGCTGGGGACAGTTTTCACACTGAAGCTTTCTTT
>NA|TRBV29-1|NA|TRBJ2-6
CSVPVAGANVLTF
TGCAGCGTTCCGGTAGCTGGGGCCAACGTCCTGACTTTC
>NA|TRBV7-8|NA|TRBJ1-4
CASSFLRTGGEKLFF
TGTGCCAGCAGCTTTCTCCGGACCGGCGGCGAAAAACTGTTTTTT
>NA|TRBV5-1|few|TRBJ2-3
CASSVGVLTDTQYF
TGCGCCAGCAGCGTTGGGGTGTTGACAGATACGCAGTATTTT
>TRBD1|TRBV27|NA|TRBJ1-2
CASSLSGTVGAGYTF
TGTGCCAGCAGTTTAAGTGGGACAGTCGGGGCTGGCTACACCTTC
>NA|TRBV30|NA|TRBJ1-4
CAWSVTGWKEKLFF
TGTGCCTGGAGTGTAACAGGCTGGAAAGAAAAACTGTTTTTT
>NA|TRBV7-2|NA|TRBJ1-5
CASSFGGQPQHF
TGTGCCAGCAGCTTTGGTGGACAGCCCCAGCATTTT
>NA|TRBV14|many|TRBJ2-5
CASSLLMSTGREETQYF
TGTGCCAGCAGCCTCCTGATGAGCACAGGGAGGGAAGAGACCCAGTACTTC
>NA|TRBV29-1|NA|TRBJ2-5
CSVAQGQETQYF
TGCAGCGTTGCACAGGGCCAAGAGACCCAGTACTTC
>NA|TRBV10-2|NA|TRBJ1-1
CASRYDRTLEAFF
TGCGCCAGCAGATACGACAGGACCCTTGAAGCTTTCTTT
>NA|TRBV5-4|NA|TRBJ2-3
CASSFVLGGGDTQYF
TGTGCCAGCAGCTTTGTTTTAGGGGGAGGAGATACGCAGTATTTT
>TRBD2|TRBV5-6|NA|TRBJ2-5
CASSWPASGGETQYF
TGTGCCAGCAGCTGGCCGGCTAGCGGTGGGGAGACCCAGTACTTC
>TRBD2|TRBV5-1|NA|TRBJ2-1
CASSFWGTSGDNEQFF
TGCGCCAGCAGCTTTTGGGGGACTAGCGGAGACAATGAGCAGTTCTTC
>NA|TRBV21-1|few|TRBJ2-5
CASGGWTQYF
TGTGCCAGCGGTGGATGGACCCAGTACTTC
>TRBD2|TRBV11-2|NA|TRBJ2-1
CASSSTTSGMNEQFF
TGTGCCAGCAGTTCTACGACTAGCGGGATGAATGAGCAGTTCTTC
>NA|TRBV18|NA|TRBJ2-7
CASSLHRGPYEQYF
TGTGCCAGCTCACTCCACCGGGGACCCTACGAGCAGTACTTC
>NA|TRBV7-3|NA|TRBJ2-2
CASSLNFQPGAGELFF
TGTGCCAGCAGCTTAAATTTCCAACCGGGCGCCGGGGAGCTGTTTTTT
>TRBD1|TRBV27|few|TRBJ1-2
CASSFLDRGLGYGYTF
TGTGCCAGCAGTTTTTTAGACAGGGGGCTAGGCTATGGCTACACCTTC
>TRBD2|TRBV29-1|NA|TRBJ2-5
CSAARTSGSRETQYF
TGCAGCGCAGCTCGGACTAGCGGGAGCAGAGAGACCCAGTACTTC
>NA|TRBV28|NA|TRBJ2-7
CASTKGYEQYF
TGTGCCAGCACTAAGGGGTACGAGCAGTACTTC
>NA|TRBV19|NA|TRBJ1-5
CASSTLEGMSNQPQHF
TGTGCCAGTAGCACCCTCGAAGGCATGAGCAATCAGCCCCAGCATTTT
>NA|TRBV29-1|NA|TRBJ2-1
CSVDWGPSNEQFF
TGCAGCGTTGATTGGGGCCCAAGCAATGAGCAGTTCTTC
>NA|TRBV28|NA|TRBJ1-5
CASTSGGITSNQPQHF
TGTGCCAGCACCTCGGGCGGTATAACCAGCAATCAGCCCCAGCATTTT